This T cell receptor beta chain comes out of a study of blood T cells in healthy people across ages. Comments on this clonotype: Its antigen is not identified.

Germline V gives CDR1 SGHTA, CDR2 FQGNSA. This CDR3 contains 15 residues. Between the trimmed V and J ends, which lost 5 bases and 0 bases, there was a span of 11 bases. PCR was performed a second time for about 7 to 11 cycles using a sample-barcoded 5' primer and a J-beta primer mix. Each cDNA molecule was tagged by a template-switch adaptor with 12 random nucleotides. CDR3-containing paired-end reads numbered at least 2.5 million in each sample. TCRdb used MiXCR to reprocess the 5' RACE reads, holding one entry per CDR3 protein. The sample includes about 810,000 distinct CDR3 sequences, 35% to 40% of them seen just once. General study points: Donors of long life had a larger count of naive CD4+ cells and greater diversity than aged donors. Donor CMV status, an unknown factor, possibly confounded changes in expanded clonotypes.

This chain links TRBV7-2 with TRBJ1-3; unclear D gene. The receptor comes from a man aged 18 to 29 in good health. The sample comprised blood. The CDR3 here is CASSAQMGSGNTIYF. CDR3 nucleotides: TGTGCCAGCAGCGCCCAAATGGGCTCTGGAAACACCATATATTTT.